This T cell receptor beta chain was captured by sequencing in a study of T cells in Graves' hyperthyroidism and ophthalmopathy. Trimming took 0 bases from V and 7 from J, leaving 10 bases between them. The CDR3 has 12 residues. From germline, CDR1 is GTSNPN and CDR2 SVGIG (reference sequence). Many counts were recorded for this clonotype. Pregnant or lactating patients were excluded, as were those with uncontrolled infection or other autoimmune disease. PBMCs came from over 8.5 ml fresh peripheral blood. Amplification of TCR beta CDR3 regions was performed using RNA transcripts as template. TCR CDR3 underwent first-round RT-PCR with the HTBI primer set. TCRdb used MiXCR to reprocess the multiplex PCR reads, holding one entry per CDR3 protein. The table has hundreds of thousands of distinct CDR3 sequences, 17% seen once.

The receptor was derived from a woman aged 18-35 years with Graves' ophthalmopathy. This chain links TRBV30 with TRBJ2-7; D call uncertain. Sequenced sample: blood. The CDR3 bases are TGTGCCTGGAGTGTGACCTCCTGGGAGCAGTACTTC. This translates into CAWSVTSWEQYF.